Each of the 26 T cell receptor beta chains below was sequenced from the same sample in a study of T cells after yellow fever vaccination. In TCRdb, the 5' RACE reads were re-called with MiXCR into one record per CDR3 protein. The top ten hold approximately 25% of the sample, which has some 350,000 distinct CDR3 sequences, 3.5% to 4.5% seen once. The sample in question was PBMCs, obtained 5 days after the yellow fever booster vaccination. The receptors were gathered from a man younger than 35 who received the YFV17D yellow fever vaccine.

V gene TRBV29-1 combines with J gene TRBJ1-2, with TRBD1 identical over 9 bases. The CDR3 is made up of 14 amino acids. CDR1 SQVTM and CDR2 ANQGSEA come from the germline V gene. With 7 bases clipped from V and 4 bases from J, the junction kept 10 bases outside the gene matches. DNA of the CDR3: TGCAGCGCCACCCCGGGACAGGGTTCCTATGGCTACACCTTC. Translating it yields CSATPGQGSYGYTF.

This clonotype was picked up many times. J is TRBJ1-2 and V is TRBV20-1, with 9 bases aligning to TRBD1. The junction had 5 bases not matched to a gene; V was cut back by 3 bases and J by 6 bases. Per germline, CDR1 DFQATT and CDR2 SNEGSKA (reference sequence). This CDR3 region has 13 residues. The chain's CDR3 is CSASLQGADGYTF. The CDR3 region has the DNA TGCAGTGCTAGTCTACAGGGGGCTGATGGCTACACCTTC.

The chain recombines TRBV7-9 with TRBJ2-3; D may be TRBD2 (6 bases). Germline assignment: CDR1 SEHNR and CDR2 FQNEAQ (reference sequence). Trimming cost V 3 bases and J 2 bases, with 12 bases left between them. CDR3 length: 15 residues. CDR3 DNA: TGTGCCAGCAGCTTTCGCCGGGAGACCACAGATACGCAGTATTTT. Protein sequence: CASSFRRETTDTQYF.

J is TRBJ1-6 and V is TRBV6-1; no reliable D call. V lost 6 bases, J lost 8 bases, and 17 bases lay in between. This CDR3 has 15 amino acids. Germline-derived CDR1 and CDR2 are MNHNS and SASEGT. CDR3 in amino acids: CASSTLGTDHSPLHF. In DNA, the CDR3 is TGTGCCAGCAGCACCTTGGGCACGGATCATTCACCCCTCCACTTT.

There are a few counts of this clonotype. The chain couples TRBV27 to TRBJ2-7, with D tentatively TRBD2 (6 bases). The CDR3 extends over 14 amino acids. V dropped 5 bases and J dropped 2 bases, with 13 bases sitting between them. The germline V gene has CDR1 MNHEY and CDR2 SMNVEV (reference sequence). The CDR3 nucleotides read TGTGCCAGCAGTATCACTGGGGGGACCTACGAGCAGTACTTC. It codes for CASSITGGTYEQYF.

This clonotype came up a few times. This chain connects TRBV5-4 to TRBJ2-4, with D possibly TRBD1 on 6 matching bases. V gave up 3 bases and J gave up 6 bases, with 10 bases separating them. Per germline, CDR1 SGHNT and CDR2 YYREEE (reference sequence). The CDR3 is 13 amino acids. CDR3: CASSSWDINIQYF. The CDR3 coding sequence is TGTGCCAGCAGCTCTTGGGACATAAACATTCAGTACTTC.

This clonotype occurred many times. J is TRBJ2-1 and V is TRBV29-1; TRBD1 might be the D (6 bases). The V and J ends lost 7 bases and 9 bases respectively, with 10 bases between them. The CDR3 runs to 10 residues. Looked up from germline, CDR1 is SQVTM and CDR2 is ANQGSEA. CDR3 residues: CSGRDIEQFF. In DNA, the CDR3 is TGCAGCGGTCGGGACATTGAGCAGTTCTTC.

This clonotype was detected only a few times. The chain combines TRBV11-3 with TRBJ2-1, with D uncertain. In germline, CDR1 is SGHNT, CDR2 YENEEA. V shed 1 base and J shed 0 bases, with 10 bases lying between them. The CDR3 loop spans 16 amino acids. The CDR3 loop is CASSLGVETSYNEQFF. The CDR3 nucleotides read TGTGCCAGCAGCTTAGGGGTAGAGACCTCCTACAATGAGCAGTTCTTC.

The CDR3 region is CASSWQNQGTDTQYF. In nucleotides, the CDR3 is TGTGCCAGCAGTTGGCAGAACCAGGGCACAGATACGCAGTATTTT. The rearrangement uses TRBV6-6 and TRBJ2-3; D gene ambiguous. Germline lookup yields CDR1 MNHNY and CDR2 SVGAGI (reference sequence). V gave up 4 bases and J gave up 1 base, with 12 bases separating them. CDR3 length: 15 amino acids.

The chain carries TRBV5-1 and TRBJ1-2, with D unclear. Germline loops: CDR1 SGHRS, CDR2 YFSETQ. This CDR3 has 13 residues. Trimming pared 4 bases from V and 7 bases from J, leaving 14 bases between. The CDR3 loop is CASSKDRDSGYTF. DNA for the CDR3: TGCGCCAGCAGCAAGGACCGGGATTCTGGCTACACCTTC.

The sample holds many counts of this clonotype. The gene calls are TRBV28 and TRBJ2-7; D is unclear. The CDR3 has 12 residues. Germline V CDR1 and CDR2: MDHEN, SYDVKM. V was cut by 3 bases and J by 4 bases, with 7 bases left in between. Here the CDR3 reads CASSFPGYEQYV. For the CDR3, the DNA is TGTGCCAGCAGTTTTCCCGGGTACGAGCAGTACGTC.

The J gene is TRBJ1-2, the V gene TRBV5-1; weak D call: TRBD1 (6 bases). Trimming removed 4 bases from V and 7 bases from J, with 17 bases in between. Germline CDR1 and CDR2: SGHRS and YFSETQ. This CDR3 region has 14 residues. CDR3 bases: TGCGCCAGCAGCCCGCCGGGACAAACACGTGGCTACACCTTC. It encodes CASSPPGQTRGYTF.

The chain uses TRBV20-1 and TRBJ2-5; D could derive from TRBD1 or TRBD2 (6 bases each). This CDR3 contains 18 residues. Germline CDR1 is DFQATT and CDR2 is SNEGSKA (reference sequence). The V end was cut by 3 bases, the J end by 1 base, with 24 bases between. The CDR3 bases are TGCAGTGCTAGTAGCTCGGGGGCCGGTTCTTTACTCCAAGAGACCCAGTACTTC. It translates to CSASSSGAGSLLQETQYF.

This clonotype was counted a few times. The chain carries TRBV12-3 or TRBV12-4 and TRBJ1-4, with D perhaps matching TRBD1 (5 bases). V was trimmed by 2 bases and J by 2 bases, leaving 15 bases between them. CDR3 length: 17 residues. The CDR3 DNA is TGTGCCAGCAGTTTATTCGGATCGGGACCCACTAATGAAAAACTGTTTTTT. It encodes CASSLFGSGPTNEKLFF.

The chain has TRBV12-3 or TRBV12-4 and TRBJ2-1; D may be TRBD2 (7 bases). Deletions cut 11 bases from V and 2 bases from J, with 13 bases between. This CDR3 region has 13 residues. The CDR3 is CADRGGPYNEQFF. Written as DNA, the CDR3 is TGTGCCGATAGGGGGGGGCCCTACAATGAGCAGTTCTTC.

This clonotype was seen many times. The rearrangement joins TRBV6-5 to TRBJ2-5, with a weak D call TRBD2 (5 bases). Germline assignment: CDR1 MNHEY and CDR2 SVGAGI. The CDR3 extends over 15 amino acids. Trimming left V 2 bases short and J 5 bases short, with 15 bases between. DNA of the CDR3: TGTGCCAGCAGTTACCCGGGGAGCACGCGTGAGACCCAGTACTTC. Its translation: CASSYPGSTRETQYF.

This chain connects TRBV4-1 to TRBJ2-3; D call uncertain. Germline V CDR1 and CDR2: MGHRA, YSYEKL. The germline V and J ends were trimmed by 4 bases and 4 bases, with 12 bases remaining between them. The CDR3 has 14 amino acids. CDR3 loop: CASSPPHKPDTQYF. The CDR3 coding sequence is TGCGCCAGCAGCCCACCTCATAAGCCAGATACGCAGTATTTT.

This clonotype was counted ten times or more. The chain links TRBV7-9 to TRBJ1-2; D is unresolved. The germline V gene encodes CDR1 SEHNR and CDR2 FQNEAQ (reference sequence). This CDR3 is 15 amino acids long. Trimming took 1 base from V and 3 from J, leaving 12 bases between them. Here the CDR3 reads CASSLGAGSDYGYTF. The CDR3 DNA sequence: TGTGCCAGCAGCTTAGGGGCAGGATCTGACTATGGCTACACCTTC.

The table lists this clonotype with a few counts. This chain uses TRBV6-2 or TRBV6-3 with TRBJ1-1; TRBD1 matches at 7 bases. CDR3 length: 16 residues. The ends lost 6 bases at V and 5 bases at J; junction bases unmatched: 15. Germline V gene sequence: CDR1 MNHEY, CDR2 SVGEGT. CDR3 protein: CASSHTRQGVRTEAFF. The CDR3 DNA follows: TGTGCCAGCAGCCACACCCGACAGGGAGTCAGGACTGAAGCTTTCTTT.

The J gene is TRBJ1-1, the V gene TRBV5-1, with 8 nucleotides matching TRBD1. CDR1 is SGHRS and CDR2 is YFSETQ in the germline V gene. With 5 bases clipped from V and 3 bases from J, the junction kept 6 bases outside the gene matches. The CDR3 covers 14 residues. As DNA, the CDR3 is TGCGCCAGCAGTGGGGGGGGACAGGACACTGAAGCTTTCTTT. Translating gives CASSGGGQDTEAFF.

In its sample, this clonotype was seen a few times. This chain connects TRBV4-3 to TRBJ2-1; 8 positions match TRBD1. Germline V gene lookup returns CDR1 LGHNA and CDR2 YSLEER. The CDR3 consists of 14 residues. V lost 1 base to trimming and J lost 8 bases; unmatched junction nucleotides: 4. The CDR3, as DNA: TGCGCCAGCAGCCAAGCGACAGGGGAGGATGAGCAGTTCTTC. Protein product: CASSQATGEDEQFF.

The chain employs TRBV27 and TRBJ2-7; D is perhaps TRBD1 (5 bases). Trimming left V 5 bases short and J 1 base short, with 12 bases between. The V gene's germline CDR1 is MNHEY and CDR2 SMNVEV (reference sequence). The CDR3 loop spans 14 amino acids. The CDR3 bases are TGTGCCAGCAGTCCAAGTGGACATTCCTACGAGCAGTACTTC. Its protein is CASSPSGHSYEQYF.

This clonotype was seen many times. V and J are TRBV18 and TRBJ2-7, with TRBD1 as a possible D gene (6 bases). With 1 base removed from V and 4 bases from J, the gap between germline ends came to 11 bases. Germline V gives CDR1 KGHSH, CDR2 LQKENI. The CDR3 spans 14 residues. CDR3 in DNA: TGTGCCAGCTCACCACTACAGGGTCAGTACGAGCAGTACTTC. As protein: CASSPLQGQYEQYF.

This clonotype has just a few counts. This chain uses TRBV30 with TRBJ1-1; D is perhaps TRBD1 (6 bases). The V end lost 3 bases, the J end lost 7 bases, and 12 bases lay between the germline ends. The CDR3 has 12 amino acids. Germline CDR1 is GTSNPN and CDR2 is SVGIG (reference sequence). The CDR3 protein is CAWRGGGGEAFF. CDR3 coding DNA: TGTGCCTGGAGGGGGGGAGGGGGTGAAGCTTTCTTT.

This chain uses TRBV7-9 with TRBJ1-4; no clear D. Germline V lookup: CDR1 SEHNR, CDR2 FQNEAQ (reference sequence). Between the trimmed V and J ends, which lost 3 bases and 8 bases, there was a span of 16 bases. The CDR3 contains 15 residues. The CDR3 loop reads CASSLLGAGNEKLFF. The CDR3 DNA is TGTGCCAGCAGCTTGCTGGGCGCGGGGAACGAAAAACTGTTTTTT.

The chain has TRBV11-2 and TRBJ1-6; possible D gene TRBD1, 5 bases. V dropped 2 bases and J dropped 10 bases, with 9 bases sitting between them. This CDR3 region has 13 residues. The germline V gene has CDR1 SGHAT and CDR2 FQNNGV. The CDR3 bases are TGTGCCAGCAGCTTAACAGGATCGTCACCCCTCCACTTT. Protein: CASSLTGSSPLHF.